The clone carrying this TCR beta chain was observed a few times. Its antigen is unknown. Germline V gene lookup returns CDR1 GTSNPN and CDR2 SVGIG (reference sequence). Trimming cost V 3 bases and J 15 bases; bases outside gene matches: 6. This CDR3 spans 11 amino acids. Produced via immunoSEQ multiplex PCR; TCRdb's table is partial and in-frame only. The sample records about 1,400 clones, over 20% being singletons. The sample comes from a study of T cells in localized non-small cell lung cancer. Notes on the study in general: Across samples, adjacent lung featured a median approximately 56 of the top 100 tumor clones.

This sequence joins TRBV30 and TRBJ2-3; 10 positions match TRBD2. Material: normal lung tissue next to the tumor, obtained before any cancer treatment. This sequence was found in a female donor older than 55 with stage I squamous cell lung carcinoma. Here the CDR3 DNA reads TGTGCCTGGAGAGAGCGGGGGGGCCTTTATTTT. Translating it yields CAWRERGGLYF.